This T cell receptor (beta chain) is from a study of blood T cells in healthy people across ages (dated by TCRdb to between 2015 and 2017). With respect to the entire study: In model experiments, template switching captured about one uniquely barcoded TCR beta cDNA molecule for every two T cells. Donors were grouped into four age groups: young (average approximately 15 years), middle-aged (about 40), aged (about 59) and long-lived (approximately 81). Donors of different ages were randomly distributed across sequencing lanes to avoid experimental bias. Two additional independent replicas of 1 million unique cDNA reads from the same blood draw were analyzed for two donors (one aged 18 to 29 and one aged 80 or older). Age-related changes in TCR beta repertoire diversity were measured in the study by deep sequencing normalized with unique cDNA molecular identifiers.

There are a few counts of this clonotype. What antigen it recognizes has not been identified. Within one base of it there is no much larger clone, and no base qualities were kept. General conclusions and limits of the study: As age increased, observed TCR beta diversity per million T cells dropped in a roughly linear way, and a significant reduction was already evident by age around 41. The long-lived group showed more naive CD4+ T cells, fewer expanded clones and increased TCR diversity than the aged group, suggesting age selection. Estimates of total diversity based on one million sequenced T cells were regarded as lower bounds and as underestimates. The percentage of naive T cells measured by flow cytometry correlated strongly with observed TCR beta diversity. Because profiling used bulk unsorted PBMCs, naive and antigen-experienced compartments could not be compared conclusively. The CMV infection status of donors was not known, potentially confounding age-related changes in expanded clonotypes.

The CDR3 has 15 amino acids, counting the end cysteine and phenylalanine. Only the CDR3 DNA stays, 45 bases, in frame from base 1. Clipping removes 8 bases from V and 2 bases from J, with 9 as the unmatched junction base count. The germline V gene gives CDR1 as SGHTA and CDR2 as FQGNSA. Donors were 40 or so systemically healthy Caucasian individuals from Russia aged roughly 6 to 95 years. Each donor gave approximately 9.3 milliliters of peripheral blood, collected into EDTA-treated Vacutainer tubes. Ficoll-Paque density-gradient centrifugation was used to isolate PBMCs, with at least 7 million obtained per sample. Total RNA, at least 6 micrograms per sample, was extracted from PBMCs with Trizol reagent. Naive CD45RAhigh/CD27high T cell percentages were measured by flow cytometry on a PBMC aliquot from every donor. The library was produced with 5' RACE. Data came from an Illumina HiSeq 2500. A second PCR of about 6 to 11 cycles was performed with a sample-barcoded 5' primer and a J-beta primer mix. Each TCR beta cDNA molecule received a unique molecular identifier from a template-switch 5' adaptor carrying 12 random nucleotides. At least 2.5 million CDR3-containing paired-end reads were obtained from each sample. First-strand cDNA was synthesized from all RNA with the Mint cDNA synthesis kit, primed by a TRBC-specific oligonucleotide. After uracil-DNA glycosylase treatment, a first 18-cycle PCR used universal primers M1SS and BC2_uni_R on all cDNA. The original pipeline was this. For normalization, 1 million high-quality reads, each with a distinct molecular identifier, were randomly selected from each sample. Reads sharing molecular identifiers were discarded rather than binned into consensus sequences. MiTCR, set to a Q25 quality threshold and the strictest error-elimination algorithm, was used for CDR3 identification, clonotype clustering and error correction. Lower-bound total TCR beta diversity was estimated with a nonparametric unseen species model using Euler transformation. Using fastp at Q25 and MiXCR, TCRdb reprocessed the public reads and kept productive beta chains. Every distinct CDR3 protein forms one entry, paired with its most common genes and DNA. Here the V and J calls rest on TCRdb's processing, not on the authors' analysis. The sample table contains about 780,000 distinct CDR3 sequences; only one count was recorded for about 42% of them. Around 18% of the sample comes from the top ten.

The specimen sequenced was blood. The sequence was obtained from a man of 80 years or more in good health. This chain is built from TRBV7-2 and TRBJ2-4; 7 bases in between match TRBD1. The CDR3 reads CASGNRGMTKNIQYF. The DNA sequence follows: TGTGCCAGCGGAAACAGGGGCATGACCAAAAACATTCAGTACTTC.